One and the same sample provided the 8 T cell receptor beta chains below, sequenced in a study of shared clonotypes between healthy human individuals. Only in-frame clones appear in the TCRdb table, and some are missing; sequencing was by immunoSEQ multiplex PCR. The table records 2 million or so clones, around 95% of them present only once. Sequenced sample: naive CD4+ T cells sorted from blood. Indicated subset: CD45RA+ positively selected. The origin of the receptors is a man between 18 and 35 years old in good health.

CDR3 in amino acids: CAISVVGTGELFF. In nucleotides, the CDR3 is TGTGCCATCAGTGTAGTAGGGACCGGGGAGCTGTTTTTT. The chain employs TRBV10-3 and TRBJ2-2, with D hard to call. Germline V CDR1 and CDR2: ENHRY, SYGVKD. The CDR3 runs to 13 residues. V was shortened by 4 bases and J by 5 bases, with 8 bases between the two germline ends.

This clone was observed once. This sequence joins TRBV5-1 and TRBJ1-6; D perhaps matches TRBD1 (6 bases). The CDR3 has 16 residues. V dropped 4 bases and J dropped 0 bases, with 11 bases sitting between them. Germline-derived CDR1 and CDR2 are SGHRS and YFSETQ. CDR3 sequence reads: CASSRGGSSYNSPLHF. The CDR3 DNA sequence: TGCGCCAGCAGCAGAGGGGGAAGCTCCTATAATTCACCCCTCCACTTT.

V gene TRBV10-2 combines with J gene TRBJ1-1; no clear D gene. Germline CDR1 WSHSY, CDR2 SAAADI. The CDR3 length is 12 residues. V lost 3 bases and J lost 1, with 3 bases in between. The DNA for the CDR3 is TGCGCCAGCAGTGAAAAGAACACTGAAGCTTTCTTT. Encoded protein: CASSEKNTEAFF.

The rearrangement joins TRBV7-9 to TRBJ2-1, with TRBD2 as a possible D gene (6 bases). The CDR3 covers 12 residues. Germline V gene lookup returns CDR1 SEHNR and CDR2 FQNEAQ (reference sequence). Trimming took off 5 bases at V and 9 bases at J, with 11 bases between the two ends. CDR3 DNA sequence: TGTGCCAGCAGCCGGAGGGAACGTGAGCAGTTCTTC. Its protein product is CASSRREREQFF.

V gene TRBV11-2 combines with J gene TRBJ2-2; the match to TRBD1 covers 9 bases. The CDR3 totals 15 residues. J was trimmed by 6 bases and V by 5 bases; bases with no gene match: 7. Germline V gene sequence: CDR1 SGHAT, CDR2 FQNNGV. Written as DNA, the CDR3 is TGTGCCAGCAGCCCCCACAGGGGGCGCTCCGGGGAGCTGTTTTTT. The encoded protein is CASSPHRGRSGELFF. Together with reference TRBV11-2 and TRBJ2-2, the CDR3 gives the full variable domain: EAGVAQSPRYKIIEKRQSVAFWCNPISGHATLYWYQQILGQGPKLLIQFQNNGVVDDSQLPKDRFSAERLKGVDSTLKIQPAKLEDSAVYLCASSPHRGRSGELFFGEGSRLTVL.

The genes are TRBV28 and TRBJ1-1, with a tentative D call TRBD1 (6 bases). Trimming took off 2 bases at V and 1 base at J, with 11 bases between the two ends. Germline CDR1 is MDHEN and CDR2 is SYDVKM. The CDR3 loop spans 15 amino acids. CDR3 in DNA: TGTGCCAGCAGTTTACCAGGGGTCGGGAACACTGAAGCTTTCTTT. Protein: CASSLPGVGNTEAFF. The entire variable domain, with the rest obtained from reference TRBV28 and TRBJ1-1, is as follows: DVKVTQSSRYLVKRTGEKVFLECVQDMDHENMFWYRQDPGLGLRLIYFSYDVKMKEKGDIPEGYSVSREKKERFSLILESASTNQTSMYLCASSLPGVGNTEAFFGQGTRLTVV.

The J gene is TRBJ1-1, the V gene TRBV6-1, with D unclear. V gave up 3 bases and J gave up 5 bases, with 10 bases separating them. CDR3 length: 13 residues. CDR1 and CDR2 from the germline V gene are MNHNS and SASEGT. For the CDR3, the DNA is TGTGCCAGCAGTGATTTGGCAAGGACTGAAGCTTTCTTT. Translated: CASSDLARTEAFF.

As to this clone: This same CDR3 is encoded by further DNA sequences in the sample. The chain couples TRBV5-1 to TRBJ2-5, with D unresolved. Trimming removed 0 bases at V and 1 base at J, with 7 bases between. The CDR3 has 14 residues. Germline V gene data show CDR1 as SGHRS and CDR2 as YFSETQ. The CDR3 nucleotides are TGCGCCAGCAGCTTGGATGGCCTCCAAGAGACCCAGTACTTC. It codes for CASSLDGLQETQYF.